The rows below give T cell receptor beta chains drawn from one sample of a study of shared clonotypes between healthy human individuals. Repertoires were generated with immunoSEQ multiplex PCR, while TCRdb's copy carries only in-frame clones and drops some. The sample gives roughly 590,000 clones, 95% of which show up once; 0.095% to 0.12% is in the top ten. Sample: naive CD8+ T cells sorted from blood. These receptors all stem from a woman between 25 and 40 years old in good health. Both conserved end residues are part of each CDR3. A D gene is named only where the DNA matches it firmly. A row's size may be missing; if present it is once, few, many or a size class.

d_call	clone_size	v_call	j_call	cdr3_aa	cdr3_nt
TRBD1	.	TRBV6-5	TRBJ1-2	CASRTDRELDYGYTF	TGTGCCAGCAGGACGGACAGGGAGCTAGACTATGGCTACACCTTC
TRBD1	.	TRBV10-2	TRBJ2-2	CAGIPGGTTGELFF	TGCGCCGGGATTCCAGGGGGCACCACCGGGGAGCTGTTTTTT
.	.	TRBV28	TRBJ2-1	CASRVNYNEQFF	TGTGCCAGCAGGGTTAACTACAATGAGCAGTTCTTC
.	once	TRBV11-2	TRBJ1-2	CASSLANYGYTF	TGTGCCAGCAGCTTAGCCAACTATGGCTACACCTTC
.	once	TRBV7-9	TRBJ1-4	CASSDGPPNEKLFF	TGTGCCAGCAGCGACGGACCCCCTAATGAAAAACTGTTTTTT
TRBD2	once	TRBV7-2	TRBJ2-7	CASSPIHLAGTSYEQYF	TGTGCCAGCAGCCCTATCCACCTAGCGGGAACCTCCTACGAGCAGTACTTC
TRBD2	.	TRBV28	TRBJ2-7	CASRLSGSGIEQYF	TGTGCCAGCAGACTTAGCGGGAGTGGGATCGAGCAGTACTTC
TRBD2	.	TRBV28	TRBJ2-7	CASRYSGRAGNEQYF	TGTGCCAGCAGGTATAGCGGGAGGGCGGGAAACGAGCAGTACTTC
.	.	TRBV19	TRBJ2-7	CASSPGESYEQYF	TGTGCCAGTAGCCCGGGGGAAAGTTACGAGCAGTACTTC
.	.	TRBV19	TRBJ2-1	CASSIVPGTHNEQFF	TGTGCCAGTAGTATAGTTCCAGGGACCCACAATGAGCAGTTCTTC
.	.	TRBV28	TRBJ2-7	CASRSRDGIYEQYF	TGTGCCAGCAGGTCCCGGGACGGAATCTACGAGCAGTACTTC
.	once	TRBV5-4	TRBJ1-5	CASSQPRQPQHF	TGTGCCAGCAGCCAGCCCCGCCAGCCCCAGCATTTT
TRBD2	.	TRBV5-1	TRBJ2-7	CASSLGAWTSGRFREQYF	TGCGCCAGCAGCTTGGGGGCCTGGACTAGCGGGAGGTTCCGGGAGCAGTACTTC
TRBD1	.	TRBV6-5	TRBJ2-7	CASSYSTGALPYEQYF	TGTGCCAGCAGTTACTCGACAGGGGCGCTTCCCTACGAGCAGTACTTC
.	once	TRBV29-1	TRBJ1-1	CSDGMNTEAFF	TGCAGCGATGGTATGAACACTGAAGCTTTCTTT
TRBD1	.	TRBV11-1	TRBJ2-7	CASSLRDSSYEQYF	TGTGCCAGCAGCTTAAGGGACAGCTCCTACGAGCAGTACTTC
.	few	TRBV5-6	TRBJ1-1	CASSLGMNTEAFF	TGTGCCAGCAGCTTGGGAATGAACACTGAAGCTTTCTTT
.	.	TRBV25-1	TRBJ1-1	CASSEGGGGTEAFF	TGTGCCAGCAGTGAAGGGGGCGGTGGCACTGAAGCTTTCTTT
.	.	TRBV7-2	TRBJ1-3	CASSLAGFSGNTIYF	TGTGCCAGCAGCTTAGCGGGGTTTTCTGGAAACACCATATATTTT
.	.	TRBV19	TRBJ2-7	CASNGRGSYEQYF	TGTGCCAGTAATGGGCGGGGTTCCTACGAGCAGTACTTC
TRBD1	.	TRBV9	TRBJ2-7	CASSSHQRTGPYEQYF	TGTGCCAGCAGCTCCCATCAACGGACAGGGCCTTACGAGCAGTACTTC
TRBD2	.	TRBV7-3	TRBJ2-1	CASSLLGLAGGYLYNEQFF	TGTGCCAGCAGCTTACTGGGACTAGCGGGAGGGTATTTATACAATGAGCAGTTCTTC
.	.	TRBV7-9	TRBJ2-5	CASRDGGPETQYF	TGTGCCAGCAGGGATGGGGGGCCAGAGACCCAGTACTTC
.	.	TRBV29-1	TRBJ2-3	CSVVQSTDTQYF	TGCAGCGTTGTACAGTCCACAGATACGCAGTATTTT
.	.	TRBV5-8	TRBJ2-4	CASSSRGMAKNIQYF	TGTGCCAGCAGCTCCAGGGGTATGGCCAAAAACATTCAGTACTTC
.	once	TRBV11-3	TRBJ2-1	CASSLGPRVTGDEQFF	TGTGCCAGCAGCTTAGGCCCCAGGGTAACCGGCGATGAGCAGTTCTTC
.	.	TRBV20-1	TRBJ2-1	CSAQYSEQFF	TGCAGTGCTCAGTACTCGGAGCAGTTCTTC
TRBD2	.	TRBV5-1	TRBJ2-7	CASSTTGTSGEPYEQYF	TGCGCCAGCAGCACGACCGGGACTAGCGGGGAGCCCTACGAGCAGTACTTC
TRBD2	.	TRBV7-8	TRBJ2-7	CASSPEVGREAEQYF	TGTGCCAGCAGCCCGGAGGTGGGGCGGGAGGCCGAGCAGTACTTC
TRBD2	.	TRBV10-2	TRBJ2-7	CASGEGSGRVYEQYF	TGCGCCAGCGGCGAAGGGAGCGGGAGGGTCTACGAGCAGTACTTC
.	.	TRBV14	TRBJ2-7	CASSQDLGGYEQYF	TGTGCCAGCAGCCAAGATTTGGGGGGCTACGAGCAGTACTTC
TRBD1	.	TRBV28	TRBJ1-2	CASSTTGTGIHYGYTF	TGTGCCAGCAGCACGACCGGGACAGGGATTCACTATGGCTACACCTTC
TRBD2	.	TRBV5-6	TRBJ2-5	CASSLAGTRRSEETQYF	TGTGCCAGCAGCTTGGCCGGGACTAGGCGGAGTGAAGAGACCCAGTACTTC
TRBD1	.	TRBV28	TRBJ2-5	CASSPTGGNLETQYF	TGTGCCAGCAGTCCAACAGGGGGGAACTTGGAGACCCAGTACTTC
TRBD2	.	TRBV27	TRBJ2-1	CASSTRTSGDEQFF	TGTGCCAGCAGTACCCGGACTAGCGGGGATGAGCAGTTCTTC
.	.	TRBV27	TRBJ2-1	CASSPAWGESSYNEQFF	TGTGCCAGCAGTCCGGCCTGGGGAGAGAGCTCCTACAATGAGCAGTTCTTC
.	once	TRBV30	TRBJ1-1	CAWSVTGDTEAFF	TGTGCCTGGAGTGTAACTGGGGACACTGAAGCTTTCTTT
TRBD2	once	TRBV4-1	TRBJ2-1	CASRDIGTSSHEQFF	TGCGCCAGCAGAGACATCGGGACTAGCAGCCATGAGCAGTTCTTC
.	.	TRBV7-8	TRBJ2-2	CASSLAGLDTGELFF	TGTGCCAGCAGCTTAGCTGGGTTGGACACCGGGGAGCTGTTTTTT
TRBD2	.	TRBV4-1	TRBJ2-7	CASSQVGLAGNEQYF	TGCGCCAGCAGCCAGGTGGGACTAGCGGGAAACGAGCAGTACTTC
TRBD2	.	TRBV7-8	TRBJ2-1	CASSLGLGGSESTSYNEQFF	TGTGCCAGCAGCTTAGGTCTTGGCGGGAGTGAGTCCACTTCCTACAATGAGCAGTTCTTC
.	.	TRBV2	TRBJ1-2	CASTPGGEFYGYTF	TGTGCCAGCACCCCGGGGGGAGAATTCTATGGCTACACCTTC
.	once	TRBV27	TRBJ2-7	CASSFPHRDGIYEQYF	TGTGCCAGCAGTTTTCCGCACCGGGACGGAATCTACGAGCAGTACTTC